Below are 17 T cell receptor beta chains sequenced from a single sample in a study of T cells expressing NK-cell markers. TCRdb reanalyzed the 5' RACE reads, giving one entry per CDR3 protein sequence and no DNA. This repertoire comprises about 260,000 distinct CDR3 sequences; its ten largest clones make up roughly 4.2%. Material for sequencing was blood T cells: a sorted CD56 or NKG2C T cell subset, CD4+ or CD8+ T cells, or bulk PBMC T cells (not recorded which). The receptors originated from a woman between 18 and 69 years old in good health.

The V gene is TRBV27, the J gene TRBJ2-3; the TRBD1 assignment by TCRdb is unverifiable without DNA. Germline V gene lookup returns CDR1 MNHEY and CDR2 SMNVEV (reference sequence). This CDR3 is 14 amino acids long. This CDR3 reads CASSSRVRADTQYF.

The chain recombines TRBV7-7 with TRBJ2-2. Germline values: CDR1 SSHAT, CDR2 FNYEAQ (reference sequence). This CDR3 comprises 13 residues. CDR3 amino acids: CASSRDITGELFF. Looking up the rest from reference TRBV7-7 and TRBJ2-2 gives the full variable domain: GAGVSQSPRYKVTKRGQDVTLRCDPISSHATLYWYQQALGQGPEFLTYFNYEAQPDKSGLPSDRFSAERPEGSISTLTIQRTEQRDSAMYRCASSRDITGELFFGEGSRLTVL.

CDR3: CASSVGASGSFGDTQYF. The J gene is TRBJ2-3, the V gene TRBV9; absent DNA, TCRdb's TRBD2 call cannot be checked. CDR1 and CDR2 (germline): SGDLS, YYNGEE. This CDR3 has 17 residues.

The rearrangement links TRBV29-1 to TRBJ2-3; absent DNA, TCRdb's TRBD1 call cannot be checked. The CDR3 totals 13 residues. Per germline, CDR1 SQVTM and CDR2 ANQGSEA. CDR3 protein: CSVEVRGRDTQYF.

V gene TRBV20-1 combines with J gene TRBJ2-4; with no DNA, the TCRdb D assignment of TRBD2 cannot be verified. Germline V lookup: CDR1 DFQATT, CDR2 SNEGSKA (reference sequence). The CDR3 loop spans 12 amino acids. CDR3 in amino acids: CSAREGENIQYF.

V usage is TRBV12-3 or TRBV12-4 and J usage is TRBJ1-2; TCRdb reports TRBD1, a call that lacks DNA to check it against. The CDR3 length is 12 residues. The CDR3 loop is CASSLAGTGYTF.

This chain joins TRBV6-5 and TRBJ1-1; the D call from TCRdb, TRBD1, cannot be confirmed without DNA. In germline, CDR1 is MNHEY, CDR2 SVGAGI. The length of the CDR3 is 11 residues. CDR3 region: CASTRDTEAFF.

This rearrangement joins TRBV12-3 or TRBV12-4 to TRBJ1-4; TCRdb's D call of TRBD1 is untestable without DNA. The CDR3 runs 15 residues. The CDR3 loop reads CASSQVRDLNEKLFF.

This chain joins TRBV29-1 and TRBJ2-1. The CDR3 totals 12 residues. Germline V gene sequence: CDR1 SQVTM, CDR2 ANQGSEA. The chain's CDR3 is CSVRGPYNEQFF.

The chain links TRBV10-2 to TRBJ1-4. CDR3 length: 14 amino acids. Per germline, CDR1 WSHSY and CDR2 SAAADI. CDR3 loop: CASSWNGINEKLFF.

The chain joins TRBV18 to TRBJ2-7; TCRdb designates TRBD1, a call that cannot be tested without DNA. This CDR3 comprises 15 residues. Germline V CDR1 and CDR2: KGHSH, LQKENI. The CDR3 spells CASSPGQGAPYEQYF.

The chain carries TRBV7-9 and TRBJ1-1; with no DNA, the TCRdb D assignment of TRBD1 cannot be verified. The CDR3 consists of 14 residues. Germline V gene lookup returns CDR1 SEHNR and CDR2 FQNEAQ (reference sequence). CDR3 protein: CASSFQGAYTEAFF.

This chain's CDR3 is CASSNHGELFF. V usage is TRBV2 and J usage is TRBJ2-2. This CDR3 is built from 11 residues. Per germline, CDR1 SNHLY and CDR2 FYNNEI.

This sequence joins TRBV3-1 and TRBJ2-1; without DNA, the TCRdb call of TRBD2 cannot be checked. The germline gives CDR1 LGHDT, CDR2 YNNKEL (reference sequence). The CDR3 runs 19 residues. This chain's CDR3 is CASSQARMRLAGGPNEQFF.

CDR3 residues: CASSPHPRGATEAFF. The rearrangement joins TRBV9 to TRBJ1-1; TCRdb picks TRBD1, but there is no DNA to check that call. The CDR3 totals 15 residues. Germline lookup yields CDR1 SGDLS and CDR2 YYNGEE. The variable domain in full, with the rest retrieved from reference TRBV9 and TRBJ1-1, is DSGVTQTPKHLITATGQRVTLRCSPRSGDLSVYWYQQSLDQGLQFLIQYYNGEERAKGNILERFSAQQFPDLHSELNLSSLELGDSALYFCASSPHPRGATEAFFGQGTRLTVV.

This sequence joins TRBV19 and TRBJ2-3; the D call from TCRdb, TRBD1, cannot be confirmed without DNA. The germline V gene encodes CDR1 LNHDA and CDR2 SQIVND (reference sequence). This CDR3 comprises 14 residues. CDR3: CASRGQLNTDTQYF.

This chain's CDR3 is CASSLSNSGGYTF. The gene calls are TRBV7-3 and TRBJ1-2. Per the germline V gene, CDR1 is SGHTA and CDR2 is FQGTGA. The CDR3 totals 13 residues.